The 7 T cell receptor beta chains in this list originate from one sample, sequenced in a study of T cells in Graves' hyperthyroidism and ophthalmopathy. It was RNA transcripts that yielded the amplified TCR beta CDR3 regions. An initial round of RT-PCR targeting the TCR CDR3 relied on the HTBI primer set. From the multiplex PCR reads, TCRdb called clonotypes with MiXCR, one entry per CDR3 protein. The sample lists about 210,000 distinct CDR3 sequences, about 15% seen once, with approximately 50% in the top ten. Sequencing was performed on blood. The receptors derive from a man between 45 and 60 years old with Graves' hyperthyroidism.

This clonotype was detected ten times or more. The chain links TRBV30 to TRBJ2-5, with D tentatively TRBD2 (5 bases). CDR1 GTSNPN and CDR2 SVGIG come from the germline V gene (reference sequence). Trimming cost V 0 bases and J 5 bases, with 10 bases left between them. The CDR3 spans 13 residues. The CDR3 sequence: CAWSVRGSETQYF. The CDR3, as DNA: TGTGCCTGGAGTGTACGAGGGAGTGAGACCCAGTACTTC.

The V and J genes are TRBV24-1 and TRBJ1-2; possibly TRBD1 for D (5 bases). This CDR3 is built from 11 residues. V dropped 9 bases and J dropped 6 bases, with 10 bases sitting between them. The germline V gene encodes CDR1 KGHDR and CDR2 SFDVKD. In DNA form, the CDR3 reads TGTGCCACCGGGGCTACGGATGGCTACACCTTC. This sequence encodes CATGATDGYTF.

This clonotype was recorded at least ten times. The CDR3 protein is CASTTGLEQSYEQYF. CDR3 DNA: TGTGCCAGCACCACGGGCCTTGAGCAATCCTACGAGCAGTACTTC. V usage is TRBV12-3 or TRBV12-4 and J usage is TRBJ2-7; no clear D gene. Trimming removed 7 bases at V and 1 base at J, with 17 bases between. The CDR3 is 15 residues long.

This clonotype was seen only a few times. V usage is TRBV12-3 or TRBV12-4 and J usage is TRBJ1-2; 10 bases fit TRBD1. The CDR3 length is 15 residues. Trimming took 6 bases from V and 3 from J; bases not matched to a gene: 7. The CDR3 spells CASRPGTGVHYGYTF. The DNA of the CDR3 is TGTGCCAGCAGACCCGGGACAGGGGTTCACTATGGCTACACCTTC.

At least ten counts were recorded for this clonotype. Compared with germline, one end of the junction differs, possibly owing to a read error. This chain uses TRBV6-1 with TRBJ1-1, with D tentatively TRBD1 (6 bases). Germline V gene sequence: CDR1 MNHNS, CDR2 SASEGT. This CDR3 comprises 14 residues. CDR3 nucleotide sequence: TGTGCCAGCAGCGAAGGGGGTACTAACACTGAAGCTTTCTTT. Its protein is CASSEGGTNTEAFF.

This clonotype was seen only once. V and J are TRBV20-1 and TRBJ1-1, with D possibly being TRBD1 (5 bases). In germline, CDR1 is DFQATT, CDR2 SNEGSKA (reference sequence). V gave up 3 bases and J gave up 4 bases, with 21 bases separating them. The CDR3 has 16 residues. The CDR3 bases are TGCAGTGCTAGTCCCGGGGGTGGGGTTGGAAGCACTGAAGCTTTCTTT. This encodes CSASPGGGVGSTEAFF.

V and J are TRBV28 and TRBJ1-3; the D is unclear. Germline V gene sequence: CDR1 MDHEN, CDR2 SYDVKM. The CDR3 runs 11 residues. V was pared by 4 bases and J by 5 bases, with 3 bases between. The CDR3 sequence is CASSYRNTIYF. The CDR3 nucleotides read TGTGCCAGCAGTTACCGAAACACCATATATTTT.